These 23 T cell receptor beta chains were sequenced from one sample in a study of T cell responses to AZD1222 COVID-19 vaccine. TCRdb keeps only in-frame clones here, not all; method: immunoSEQ multiplex PCR. The sample lists tens of thousands of clones, roughly nine tenths occurring once. This material consisted of peripheral blood, taken on day 0 of AZD1222 vaccination. The receptors come from an adult in good health.

The V call is TRBV7-2, the J call TRBJ2-1; D call uncertain. Germline CDR1 is SGHTA and CDR2 is FQGNSA. This CDR3 is built from 12 residues. V lost 2 bases and J lost 9, with 8 bases in between. The DNA of the CDR3 is TGTGCCAGCAGCTTATCCCTTGGTGAGCAGTTCTTC. The encoded protein is CASSLSLGEQFF.

The chain is built from TRBV2 and TRBJ1-2, with no clear D. With 4 bases removed from V and 5 bases from J, the gap between germline ends came to 11 bases. The CDR3 runs 13 residues. Germline assignment: CDR1 SNHLY and CDR2 FYNNEI. CDR3: CASSGVSGYGYTF. The CDR3 region has the DNA TGTGCCAGCAGTGGTGTGTCGGGGTATGGCTACACCTTC.

The genes are TRBV2 and TRBJ2-2; D is unclear. The V end lost 5 bases, the J end lost 2 bases, and 9 bases lay between the germline ends. Germline-derived CDR1 and CDR2 are SNHLY and FYNNEI. The CDR3 is made up of 14 amino acids. CDR3 coding DNA: TGTGCCAGCAGTAGAACAGCTAACACCGGGGAGCTGTTTTTT. Translated: CASSRTANTGELFF.

The chain couples TRBV19 to TRBJ2-5, with TRBD1 matching over 10 bases. Germline lookup yields CDR1 LNHDA and CDR2 SQIVND (reference sequence). V gave up 4 bases and J gave up 5 bases; unmatched junction bases: 7. This CDR3 has 15 residues. The CDR3 DNA reads as TGTGCCAGTAGTAACCCGGGACAGGGGTTGGAGACCCAGTACTTC. This encodes CASSNPGQGLETQYF.

The chain uses TRBV2 and TRBJ2-7, with D possibly being TRBD2 (5 bases). This CDR3 comprises 14 residues. Germline V gene lookup returns CDR1 SNHLY and CDR2 FYNNEI. Trimming left V 4 bases short and J 0 bases short, with 10 bases between. The CDR3 is CASSGWRASYEQYF. The CDR3 coding sequence is TGTGCCAGCAGTGGTTGGCGGGCCTCCTACGAGCAGTACTTC.

This chain joins TRBV5-5 and TRBJ2-7; D is unresolved. This CDR3 region has 13 residues. V gave up 1 base and J gave up 1 base, with 6 bases separating them. From germline, CDR1 is SGHKS and CDR2 YYEKEE (reference sequence). The CDR3 spells CASSLRVSYEQYF. CDR3 DNA: TGTGCCAGCAGCTTGAGGGTTTCCTACGAGCAGTACTTC.

The V and J genes are TRBV6-5 and TRBJ1-1; tentatively, D is TRBD1 (5 bases). V was pared by 6 bases and J by 2 bases, with 10 bases between. The CDR3 runs to 13 residues. Germline values: CDR1 MNHEY, CDR2 SVGAGI. This chain's CDR3 is CASRGTGNTEAFF. CDR3 nucleotides: TGTGCCAGCAGGGGGACGGGAAACACTGAAGCTTTCTTT.

The rearrangement joins TRBV6-5 to TRBJ2-1; D ambiguous. CDR1 and CDR2 from the germline V gene are MNHEY and SVGAGI. Trimming removed 8 bases from V and 5 bases from J, with 4 bases in between. The CDR3 has 10 residues. CDR3 nucleotide sequence: TGTGCCAGCGGCGACAATGAGCAGTTCTTC. The encoded protein is CASGDNEQFF.

V gene TRBV7-2 combines with J gene TRBJ1-6, with D unresolved. The CDR3 consists of 12 residues. Germline lookup yields CDR1 SGHTA and CDR2 FQGNSA. Trimming cost V 4 bases and J 7 bases, with 5 bases left between them. The CDR3 DNA follows: TGTGCCAGCAGCTCCCAGAATTCACCCCTCCACTTT. Its translation: CASSSQNSPLHF.

J is TRBJ1-5 and V is TRBV7-2, with D perhaps matching TRBD1 (6 bases). Between the trimmed V and J ends, which lost 5 bases and 0 bases, there was a span of 14 bases. The V gene's germline CDR1 is SGHTA and CDR2 FQGNSA. The CDR3 has 16 residues. In DNA, the CDR3 is TGTGCCAGCAGCCCCAGGACAGATTATAGCAATCAGCCCCAGCATTTT. It translates to CASSPRTDYSNQPQHF.

This clone was counted only a few times. The chain is built from TRBV7-2 and TRBJ2-1, with D possibly being TRBD2 (5 bases). Trimming left V 0 bases short and J 1 base short, with 7 bases between. Germline V lookup: CDR1 SGHTA, CDR2 FQGNSA. The CDR3 has 15 residues. CDR3: CASSLAGVSYNEQFF. CDR3 sequence (DNA): TGTGCCAGCAGCTTAGCGGGAGTTTCCTACAATGAGCAGTTCTTC.

The genes are TRBV3-1 (or the pseudogene TRBV3-2) and TRBJ2-5; 9 bases are shared with TRBD2. The CDR3 totals 17 residues. The V gene end was trimmed by 0 bases and the J gene end by 4 bases; junction bases not matched to a gene: 9. CDR1 LGHDT and CDR2 YNNKEL come from the germline V gene (reference sequence). The CDR3 sequence is CASSQDSVAGERETQYF. Here the CDR3 DNA reads TGTGCCAGCAGCCAAGATTCTGTAGCGGGAGAACGAGAGACCCAGTACTTC.

The gene calls are TRBV5-1 and TRBJ2-1, with 8 bases matching TRBD2. CDR1 and CDR2 (germline): SGHRS, YFSETQ. This CDR3 contains 13 residues. Trimming took 2 bases from V and 7 from J; bases not matched to a gene: 2. CDR3 loop: CASSFGRENEQFF. DNA for the CDR3: TGCGCCAGCAGCTTCGGGAGGGAGAATGAGCAGTTCTTC.

This clone was seen a single time. J is TRBJ2-7 and V is TRBV12-3 or TRBV12-4; 7 bases fit TRBD2. The CDR3 has 11 residues. V lost 8 bases and J lost 3; bases outside the gene matches: 1. The CDR3 loop reads CASWGGYEQYF. The CDR3 DNA is TGTGCCAGCTGGGGGGGCTACGAGCAGTACTTC.

CDR3 coding DNA: TGTGCCAGCAGTCGTAGGCCTGGAAACACCATATATTTT. Translating gives CASSRRPGNTIYF. The chain employs TRBV14 and TRBJ1-3, with no clear D. The V gene's germline CDR1 is SGHDN and CDR2 FVKESK. The CDR3 length is 13 residues. Trimming removed 6 bases from V and 2 bases from J, with 8 bases in between.

The chain links TRBV30 to TRBJ2-1, with 10 bases lining up with TRBD2. The CDR3 loop spans 13 amino acids. The V gene end was trimmed by 5 bases and the J gene end by 4 bases; junction bases not matched to a gene: 2. Germline CDR1 is GTSNPN and CDR2 is SVGIG (reference sequence). The CDR3 nucleotides read TGTGCCTGGGCTAGCGGGGGTTACAATGAGCAGTTCTTC. Residues: CAWASGGYNEQFF.

The gene calls are TRBV6-1 and TRBJ2-7; tentatively, D is TRBD1 (5 bases). Germline V CDR1 and CDR2: MNHNS, SASEGT. The V gene lost 3 bases and the J gene lost 2 bases, with 8 bases spanning the gap. The CDR3 length is 13 residues. The CDR3 DNA sequence: TGTGCCAGCAGTGAGCCAGGGACCTACGAGCAGTACTTC. This codes for CASSEPGTYEQYF.

The CDR3 spells CASSPGQGFQPQHF. The CDR3 DNA follows: TGCGCCAGCAGCCCGGGACAGGGTTTTCAGCCCCAGCATTTT. The V call is TRBV5-1, the J call TRBJ1-5, with TRBD1 identical over 9 bases. J was trimmed by 6 bases and V by 4 bases; bases with no gene match: 5. CDR3 length equals 14 residues. Germline values: CDR1 SGHRS, CDR2 YFSETQ.

J is TRBJ1-1 and V is TRBV18, with D unresolved. This CDR3 is 15 amino acids long. Trimming cost V 4 bases and J 1 base, with 13 bases left between them. Germline assignment: CDR1 KGHSH and CDR2 LQKENI. The CDR3 loop is CASSLRLSENTEAFF. The CDR3 DNA is TGTGCCAGCTCACTCCGACTCAGCGAGAACACTGAAGCTTTCTTT.

The chain couples TRBV29-1 to TRBJ1-1; TRBD1 might be the D (5 bases). CDR1 and CDR2 (germline): SQVTM, ANQGSEA. The V and J ends lost 4 bases and 4 bases respectively, with 13 bases between them. CDR3 length: 13 amino acids. The CDR3 DNA follows: TGCAGCGTTGGTTCTAGGGGTGGCACTGAAGCTTTCTTT. Translating it yields CSVGSRGGTEAFF. Drawing the rest from reference TRBV29-1 and TRBJ1-1, the complete variable domain is SAVISQKPSRDICQRGTSLTIQCQVDSQVTMMFWYRQQPGQSLTLIATANQGSEATYESGFVIDKFPISRPNLTFSTLTVSNMSPEDSSIYLCSVGSRGGTEAFFGQGTRLTVV.

V usage is TRBV7-9 and J usage is TRBJ1-3; TRBD1 matches 10 bases. J was trimmed by 8 bases and V by 5 bases; bases with no gene match: 9. The CDR3 extends over 15 amino acids. Germline V gene lookup returns CDR1 SEHNR and CDR2 FQNEAQ (reference sequence). Written as DNA, the CDR3 is TGTGCCAGCAGCGAAGGACAGGGGGATCTGGACACCATATATTTT. It specifies CASSEGQGDLDTIYF. The complete variable domain, with remaining parts taken from reference TRBV7-9 and TRBJ1-3, reads DTGVSQNPRHKITKRGQNVTFRCDPISEHNRLYWYRQTLGQGPEFLTYFQNEAQLEKSRLLSDRFSAERPKGSFSTLEIQRTEQGDSAMYLCASSEGQGDLDTIYFGEGSWLTVV.

The chain couples TRBV6-5 to TRBJ2-7; no clear D. Trimming left V 5 bases short and J 3 bases short, with 8 bases between. CDR1 is MNHEY, CDR2 SVGAGI, per germline. This CDR3 comprises 12 residues. DNA for the CDR3: TGTGCCAGCAGTCTTGACTTCTACGAGCAGTACTTC. Encoded protein: CASSLDFYEQYF.

The chain has TRBV6-4 and TRBJ1-5, with D uncertain. V dropped 5 bases and J dropped 4 bases, with 9 bases sitting between them. Germline CDR1 and CDR2: MRHNA and SNTAGT. There are 13 residues in the CDR3. In nucleotides, the CDR3 is TGTGCCAGCAGTTCAGAGGGTAATCAGCCCCAGCATTTT. This codes for CASSSEGNQPQHF.